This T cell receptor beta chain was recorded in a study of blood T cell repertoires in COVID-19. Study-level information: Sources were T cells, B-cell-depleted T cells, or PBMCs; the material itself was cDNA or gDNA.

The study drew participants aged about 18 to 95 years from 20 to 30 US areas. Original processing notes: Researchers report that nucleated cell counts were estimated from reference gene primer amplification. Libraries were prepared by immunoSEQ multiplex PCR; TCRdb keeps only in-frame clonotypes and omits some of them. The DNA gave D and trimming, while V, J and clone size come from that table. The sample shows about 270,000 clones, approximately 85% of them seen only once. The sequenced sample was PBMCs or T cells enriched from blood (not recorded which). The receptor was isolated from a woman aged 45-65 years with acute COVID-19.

The CDR3 here is CASSLGQIDYGYTF. The CDR3, as DNA: TGTGCCAGCAGCTTGGGACAGATCGACTATGGCTACACCTTC. The genes are TRBV5-6 and TRBJ1-2; D possibly corresponds to TRBD1 (5 bases). Germline V gene sequence: CDR1 SGHDT, CDR2 YYEEEE. This CDR3 is 14 amino acids long. V was clipped by 0 bases and J by 3 bases, with 9 bases between them.